Shown below are 3 T cell receptor beta chains from a single sample sequenced in a study of shared clonotypes between healthy human individuals. Sequencing was performed with immunoSEQ multiplex PCR; in TCRdb, only in-frame clones are kept and a portion is missing. The sample consists of a few million clones, about 92% of them appearing once. Sequencing was carried out using naive CD4+ T cells sorted from blood. Subset described: CD45RA+ positively selected. The receptors were sampled from a man between 18 and 35 years old in good health.

In its sample, this clone was seen once. The chain has TRBV29-1 and TRBJ1-1; TRBD1 matches 7 bases. J lost 0 bases, V lost 7 bases, and 5 bases had no gene match. There are 13 residues in the CDR3. Looked up from germline, CDR1 is SQVTM and CDR2 is ANQGSEA. Written as DNA, the CDR3 is TGCAGCGGTGACAGGGAATTGAACACTGAAGCTTTCTTT. The encoded protein is CSGDRELNTEAFF.

Concerning this clone: This same CDR3 is encoded by further DNA sequences in the sample. The chain is built from TRBV5-1 and TRBJ2-1, with TRBD1 identical over 9 bases. The CDR3 length is 15 residues. With V trimmed by 0 bases and J by 4 bases, 2 bases remained unmatched. In germline, CDR1 is SGHRS, CDR2 YFSETQ. DNA of the CDR3: TGCGCCAGCAGCTTGGGAGGGACAGGGTACAATGAGCAGTTCTTC. Translated, it gives CASSLGGTGYNEQFF.

The chain recombines TRBV4-1 with TRBJ2-7; 12 bases are a match to TRBD1. CDR1 is MGHRA and CDR2 is YSYEKL in the germline V gene. The ends lost 4 bases at V and 2 bases at J; junction bases unmatched: 12. The CDR3 is made up of 18 amino acids. The CDR3: CASSLLPPGTGGPYEQYF. CDR3 nucleotides: TGCGCCAGCAGCCTGTTACCACCAGGGACAGGGGGCCCCTACGAGCAGTACTTC.